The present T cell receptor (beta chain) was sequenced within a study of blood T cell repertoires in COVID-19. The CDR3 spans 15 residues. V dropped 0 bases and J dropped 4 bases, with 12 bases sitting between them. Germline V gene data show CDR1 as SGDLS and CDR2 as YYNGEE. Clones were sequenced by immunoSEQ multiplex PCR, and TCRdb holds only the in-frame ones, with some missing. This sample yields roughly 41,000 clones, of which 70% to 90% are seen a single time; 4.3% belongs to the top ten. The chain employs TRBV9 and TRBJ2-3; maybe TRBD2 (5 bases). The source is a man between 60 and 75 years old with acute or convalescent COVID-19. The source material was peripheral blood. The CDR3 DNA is TGTGCCAGCAGCGTAGGAGGCACTAGATCAGATACGCAGTATTTT. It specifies CASSVGGTRSDTQYF.